This passage covers 14 T cell receptor beta chains from one sample sequenced in a study of T cell repertoires in cytomegalovirus infection. TCRdb re-called the reads through MiXCR, storing one row per CDR3 protein. In the table there are approximately 500,000 distinct CDR3 sequences, more than 15% of which are singletons. Material for sequencing was CD8+ T cells from PBMCs. The receptors here all came from a human donor in good health (CMV status not recorded). Some clones in this sample may be carry-over from other donors' samples.

There are a few counts of this clonotype. The V and J genes are TRBV20-1 and TRBJ2-1, with D unresolved. Trimming removed 7 bases at V and 2 bases at J, with 15 bases between. The CDR3 covers 14 residues. Germline CDR1 is DFQATT and CDR2 is SNEGSKA (reference sequence). CDR3 sequence (DNA): TGCAGTGGGGTGTCAACATCTACCTACAATGAGCAGTTCTTC. This gives the protein CSGVSTSTYNEQFF.

This clonotype occurred many times. The genes are TRBV6-1 and TRBJ1-2; D unclear. The CDR3 loop spans 17 amino acids. The V gene lost 1 base and the J gene lost 0 bases, with 15 bases spanning the gap. Per the germline V gene, CDR1 is MNHNS and CDR2 is SASEGT. CDR3 coding DNA: TGTGCCAGCAGTGAAGGAAATAGGCTAGAAGCTAACTATGGCTACACCTTC. It yields the protein CASSEGNRLEANYGYTF.

The V call is TRBV4-3, the J call TRBJ1-1, with 7 bases fitting TRBD1. The germline gives CDR1 LGHNA, CDR2 YSLEER. This CDR3 contains 18 residues. Losses at the gene ends were 4 bases for V and 1 base for J; bases not matched to a gene: 15. CDR3 amino acids: CASSPYFRPGTANTEAFF. The DNA for the CDR3 is TGCGCCAGCAGCCCCTATTTTCGCCCTGGGACAGCGAACACTGAAGCTTTCTTT.

V and J are TRBV27 and TRBJ1-5; possibly TRBD1 for D (5 bases). The CDR3 runs 14 residues. V lost 1 base, J lost 7 bases, and 11 bases lay in between. The germline V gene has CDR1 MNHEY and CDR2 SMNVEV (reference sequence). CDR3 residues: CASSLLGRGQPQHF. The CDR3, as DNA: TGTGCCAGCAGTTTATTGGGTAGGGGCCAGCCCCAGCATTTT.

Ten or more counts support this clonotype. This rearrangement joins TRBV7-6 to TRBJ2-1, with D perhaps matching TRBD2 (5 bases). CDR3 length: 16 residues. The germline V gene encodes CDR1 SGHVS and CDR2 FNYEAQ. The V end lost 5 bases, the J end lost 9 bases, and 23 bases lay between the germline ends. As DNA, the CDR3 is TGTGCCAGCAGCCTGGTCGTCCTCAGCGAGGGTGGTGAGCAGTTCTTC. Protein: CASSLVVLSEGGEQFF.

This chain links TRBV3-1 with TRBJ2-3; D gene unclear. The CDR3 runs 15 residues. Per the germline V gene, CDR1 is LGHDT and CDR2 is YNNKEL (reference sequence). V lost 1 base, J lost 1 base, and 9 bases lay in between. The CDR3 sequence: CASSQARSGTDTQYF. In DNA form, the CDR3 reads TGTGCCAGCAGCCAAGCCAGGTCAGGCACAGATACGCAGTATTTT.

The chain combines TRBV4-1 with TRBJ1-5; 7 bases are shared with TRBD1. The CDR3 contains 15 residues. Per germline, CDR1 MGHRA and CDR2 YSYEKL. Germline trimming cut 4 bases from V and 2 bases from J; bases unmatched to any gene: 5. In nucleotides, the CDR3 is TGCGCCAGCAGCCCTCCTGGACAGGGCAATCAGCCCCAGCATTTT. As protein: CASSPPGQGNQPQHF.

This clonotype showed up many times. This sequence joins TRBV7-9 and TRBJ1-4; 7 bases line up with TRBD1. V gave up 4 bases and J gave up 8 bases; unmatched junction bases: 7. Germline loops: CDR1 SEHNR, CDR2 FQNEAQ (reference sequence). This CDR3 comprises 14 residues. The CDR3 region is CASSSQGDSEKLFF. For the CDR3, the DNA is TGTGCCAGCAGCTCCCAGGGGGACTCCGAAAAACTGTTTTTT.

This clonotype showed up just a few times. The V gene is TRBV9, the J gene TRBJ2-1; possibly TRBD1 or TRBD2 for D (5 bases each). Deletions cut 4 bases from V and 12 bases from J, with 11 bases between. This CDR3 comprises 11 residues. Germline V gives CDR1 SGDLS, CDR2 YYNGEE. The CDR3 coding sequence is TGTGCCAGCAGCTCCCGGGACGGGCAGTTCTTC. Its protein is CASSSRDGQFF. Together with reference TRBV9 and TRBJ2-1, the CDR3 gives the full variable domain: DSGVTQTPKHLITATGQRVTLRCSPRSGDLSVYWYQQSLDQGLQFLIQYYNGEERAKGNILERFSAQQFPDLHSELNLSSLELGDSALYFCASSSRDGQFFGPGTRLTVL.

This clonotype was seen at least ten times. The chain carries TRBV7-6 and TRBJ2-3; possibly TRBD2 for D (5 bases). Trimming removed 4 bases from V and 1 base from J, with 12 bases in between. There are 15 residues in the CDR3. Germline V CDR1 and CDR2: SGHVS, FNYEAQ. CDR3 sequence reads: CASSSPDGGTDTQYF. CDR3 bases: TGTGCCAGCAGCTCCCCGGACGGGGGCACAGATACGCAGTATTTT.

For the CDR3, the DNA is TGCGCCAGCAGCCGGGGACAGGCTGCCACTAATGAAAAACTGTTTTTT. Translation gives CASSRGQAATNEKLFF. The chain has TRBV4-1 and TRBJ1-4; the match to TRBD1 covers 8 bases. Germline CDR1 MGHRA, CDR2 YSYEKL. Losses at the gene ends were 4 bases for V and 2 bases for J; bases not matched to a gene: 6. The CDR3 runs to 16 residues.

In its sample, this clonotype was seen a few times. This chain links TRBV20-1 with TRBJ2-3; D uncertain. V lost 1 base, J lost 11 bases, and 13 bases lay in between. Germline V gives CDR1 DFQATT, CDR2 SNEGSKA (reference sequence). The CDR3 is 12 amino acids. The CDR3 spells CSARGSSSLQYF. CDR3 in DNA: TGCAGTGCTAGAGGGAGTAGCTCCTTGCAGTATTTT.

This clonotype was seen a few times. This chain connects TRBV10-3 to TRBJ1-1; D not certain. V lost 0 bases and J 0 bases, leaving 8 bases between the germline ends. Germline-derived CDR1 and CDR2 are ENHRY and SYGVKD. The CDR3 has 15 amino acids. The CDR3 is CAISESGDLNTEAFF. DNA for the CDR3: TGTGCCATCAGTGAGTCAGGAGATTTGAACACTGAAGCTTTCTTT.

This chain links TRBV7-9 with TRBJ2-7; TRBD2 matches 8 bases. Germline CDR1 reads SEHNR; CDR2 reads FQNEAQ (reference sequence). The CDR3 has 15 amino acids. Losses at the gene ends were 9 bases for V and 0 bases for J; bases not matched to a gene: 10. The CDR3 sequence: CASLAGGKSSYEQYF. The CDR3 coding sequence is TGTGCCAGTCTAGCGGGCGGAAAGAGCTCCTACGAGCAGTACTTC. The whole variable domain, remainder taken from reference TRBV7-9 and TRBJ2-7, is DTGVSQNPRHKITKRGQNVTFRCDPISEHNRLYWYRQTLGQGPEFLTYFQNEAQLEKSRLLSDRFSAERPKGSFSTLEIQRTEQGDSAMYLCASLAGGKSSYEQYFGPGTRLTVT.